This T cell receptor beta chain was found in a study of early T cells in non-severe SARS-CoV-2 infection. This clonotype has ten or more counts. Individual cDNA molecules were tagged with unique molecular identifiers, the study reported. TCRdb re-analysed the 5' RACE reads in MiXCR, keeping a single row per CDR3 protein. The sample holds 60,000 to 65,000 distinct CDR3 sequences, under 15% seen once. The CDR3 is 16 residues long. Germline values: CDR1 SGHAT, CDR2 FQNNGV. V gave up 3 bases and J gave up 2 bases, with 16 bases separating them. The chain is built from TRBV11-2 and TRBJ2-5; perhaps TRBD2 as D (6 bases). Source material: whole blood. This TCR derives from an adult who was a healthcare worker with PCR-confirmed SARS-CoV-2 infection or an uninfected control (not recorded which). CDR3 in DNA: TGTGCCAGCAGCTTCGGCGAACGACTAGATCAAGAGACCCAGTACTTC. This sequence encodes CASSFGERLDQETQYF.